Below are 21 T cell receptor beta chains sequenced from a single sample in a study of blood T cell repertoires in COVID-19. Using immunoSEQ multiplex PCR, the repertoire was profiled, and TCRdb retains in-frame clones only, with some absent. The sample has tens of thousands of clones; less than 75% are singletons. The sequenced material came from peripheral blood. All receptors come from a woman in her 50s with active or convalescent COVID-19.

The chain couples TRBV10-3 to TRBJ1-1; TRBD1 aligns across 7 bases. The CDR3 spans 14 residues. V trimming: 1 base; J trimming: 6 bases; junction bases outside the gene matches: 5. Germline CDR1 ENHRY, CDR2 SYGVKD. This CDR3 is CAISEYDRDPEAFF. The CDR3 DNA follows: TGTGCCATCAGTGAGTATGACAGGGACCCTGAAGCTTTCTTT.

The gene calls are TRBV30 and TRBJ2-3, with 10 bases aligning to TRBD2. J was trimmed by 3 bases and V by 2 bases; bases with no gene match: 8. CDR1 and CDR2 (germline): GTSNPN, SVGIG (reference sequence). The CDR3 has 16 residues. CDR3 sequence reads: CAWSQASGSGTDTQYF. DNA of the CDR3: TGTGCCTGGAGTCAGGCTAGCGGGAGTGGTACAGATACGCAGTATTTT. Full variable domain (remainder filled in from reference TRBV30 and TRBJ2-3): SQTIHQWPATLVQPVGSPLSLECTVEGTSNPNLYWYRQAAGRGLQLLFYSVGIGQISSEVPQNLSASRPQDRQFILSSKKLLLSDSGFYLCAWSQASGSGTDTQYFGPGTRLTVL.

The rearrangement links TRBV4-2 to TRBJ1-2; D is perhaps TRBD1 (6 bases). The CDR3 totals 15 residues. Germline CDR1 is LGHNA and CDR2 is YNFKEQ. Trimming took 1 base from V and 0 from J, leaving 9 bases between them. The CDR3 here is CASSQARGSNYGYTF. In DNA form, the CDR3 reads TGTGCCAGCAGCCAAGCCAGGGGTTCTAACTATGGCTACACCTTC.

This clone was seen only a few times. The V and J genes are TRBV13 and TRBJ2-3; D may be TRBD2 (6 bases). The CDR3 contains 16 residues. Trimming cost V 0 bases and J 2 bases, with 12 bases left between them. CDR1 and CDR2 (germline): PRHDT, FYEKMQ (reference sequence). For the CDR3, the DNA is TGTGCCAGCAGCTTAGGACGACTAGTGGACACAGATACGCAGTATTTT. Protein product: CASSLGRLVDTDTQYF. The full variable domain, in which reference TRBV13 and TRBJ2-3 provide the parts outside the CDR3, is AAGVIQSPRHLIKEKRETATLKCYPIPRHDTVYWYQQGPGQDPQFLISFYEKMQSDKGSIPDRFSAQQFSDYHSELNMSSLELGDSALYFCASSLGRLVDTDTQYFGPGTRLTVL.

J is TRBJ1-2 and V is TRBV7-8, with D tentatively TRBD1 (6 bases). Germline lookup yields CDR1 SGHVS and CDR2 FQNEAQ. Between the trimmed V and J ends, which lost 5 bases and 1 base, there was a span of 11 bases. The CDR3 has 14 residues. The CDR3 region is CASSVDSINYGYTF. DNA for the CDR3: TGTGCCAGCAGCGTGGACAGCATTAACTATGGCTACACCTTC.

The chain uses TRBV24-1 and TRBJ2-5; D is perhaps TRBD1 (6 bases). V lost 1 base, J lost 5 bases, and 13 bases lay in between. Germline assignment: CDR1 KGHDR and CDR2 SFDVKD. The CDR3 consists of 15 residues. CDR3 nucleotides: TGTGCCACCAGTGATTTCGGACAGATGACGGAGACCCAGTACTTC. Its protein is CATSDFGQMTETQYF.

This clone was counted many times. The V and J genes are TRBV10-1 and TRBJ2-6; perhaps TRBD2 as D (6 bases). This CDR3 is built from 15 residues. Germline CDR1 reads WNHNN; CDR2 reads SYGVQD (reference sequence). The V end was cut by 3 bases, the J end by 2 bases, with 8 bases between. The CDR3 loop reads CASSDGGTGANVLTF. Written as DNA, the CDR3 is TGCGCCAGCAGTGATGGAGGGACTGGGGCCAACGTCCTGACTTTC.

The chain joins TRBV2 to TRBJ2-2; no clear D gene. This CDR3 spans 13 amino acids. Germline values: CDR1 SNHLY, CDR2 FYNNEI. The V and J ends lost 9 bases and 5 bases respectively, with 13 bases between them. The CDR3 loop reads CASGSKRTGELFF. The CDR3 coding sequence is TGTGCCAGTGGTAGTAAGAGAACCGGGGAGCTGTTTTTT.

This chain connects TRBV19 to TRBJ2-7, with 10 bases aligning to TRBD2. The CDR3 loop spans 15 amino acids. The germline CDR1 and CDR2 sequences are LNHDA and SQIVND (reference sequence). The V and J ends lost 2 bases and 2 bases, in that order; junction bases with no gene match: 3. The CDR3 region has the DNA TGTGCCAGTAGTATATCAACTAGCGGGGCCTACGAGCAGTACTTC. This gives the protein CASSISTSGAYEQYF.

The gene calls are TRBV14 and TRBJ2-6; 8 bases are shared with TRBD1. The CDR3 length is 17 residues. V lost 4 bases and J lost 0; bases outside the gene matches: 5. The germline V gene has CDR1 SGHDN and CDR2 FVKESK. The CDR3 nucleotides read TGTGCCAGCAGCCGACGTCAGGGGGCCTCTGGGGCCAACGTCCTGACTTTC. Protein sequence: CASSRRQGASGANVLTF.

In its sample, this clone was seen a few times. The chain joins TRBV27 to TRBJ2-1; 11 bases line up with TRBD2. There are 15 residues in the CDR3. Germline V gene lookup returns CDR1 MNHEY and CDR2 SMNVEV (reference sequence). V lost 6 bases to trimming and J lost 7 bases; unmatched junction nucleotides: 8. The chain's CDR3 is CASRLAGGSLNEQFF. In nucleotides, the CDR3 is TGTGCCAGCAGGCTAGCGGGGGGATCTTTGAATGAGCAGTTCTTC.

On this clone itself: Mismatch with germline at one junction end may stem from a read error. The V and J genes are TRBV11-2 and TRBJ2-5, with D perhaps matching TRBD1 (7 bases). Germline V gene sequence: CDR1 SGHAT, CDR2 FQNNGV. The CDR3 sequence is 18 residues long. CDR3 in amino acids: CASSLDREGARPRESQYF. CDR3 in DNA: TGTGCCAGCAGCTTAGATCGTGAGGGGGCCCGACCACGGGAGAGCCAGTACTTC.

The chain employs TRBV5-1 and TRBJ1-2; 7 bases match TRBD1. This CDR3 has 14 amino acids. Germline trimming cut 0 bases from V and 8 bases from J; bases unmatched to any gene: 7. Per the germline V gene, CDR1 is SGHRS and CDR2 is YFSETQ. CDR3 DNA: TGCGCCAGCAGCTTGGACAGGGGAGTAGAAGGCTACACCTTC. This sequence encodes CASSLDRGVEGYTF.

In DNA, the CDR3 is TGTGCCAGCAGCTTATCTCAGCGGGGCTACGAGCAGTACTTC. Encoded protein: CASSLSQRGYEQYF. J is TRBJ2-7 and V is TRBV7-9; 7 positions match TRBD2. V shed 2 bases, J shed 3 bases, and the junction held 4 bases outside the gene matches. The CDR3 spans 14 residues. Per germline, CDR1 SEHNR and CDR2 FQNEAQ (reference sequence).

CDR3 residues: CASSLEGATDTQYF. As DNA, the CDR3 is TGCGCCAGCAGCTTGGAGGGGGCCACAGATACGCAGTATTTT. The V call is TRBV5-1, the J call TRBJ2-3, with 7 bases lining up with TRBD1. With V trimmed by 0 bases and J by 2 bases, 0 bases remained unmatched. This CDR3 comprises 14 residues. Germline V CDR1 and CDR2: SGHRS, YFSETQ.

The chain employs TRBV10-1 and TRBJ2-7; 8 bases fit TRBD2. Germline CDR1 is WNHNN and CDR2 is SYGVQD (reference sequence). The ends lost 4 bases at V and 6 bases at J; junction bases unmatched: 2. The CDR3 covers 12 residues. DNA of the CDR3: TGCGCCAGCAGTGTTGCGGGAGGCGAGCAGTACTTC. Protein sequence: CASSVAGGEQYF.

The rearrangement joins TRBV7-6 to TRBJ2-7, with D possibly matching TRBD2 (5 bases). Germline V gene lookup returns CDR1 SGHVS and CDR2 FNYEAQ. This CDR3 region has 15 residues. V was clipped by 5 bases and J by 4 bases, with 18 bases between them. The DNA of the CDR3 is TGTGCCAGCAGCATAGGGTCTGGCAGACTATACGAGCAGTACTTC. Protein sequence: CASSIGSGRLYEQYF.

This clone was seen a handful of times. The chain recombines TRBV7-8 with TRBJ2-7, with D perhaps TRBD2 (6 bases). V lost 5 bases, J lost 2 bases, and 16 bases lay in between. The CDR3 sequence is 15 residues long. The V gene's germline CDR1 is SGHVS and CDR2 FQNEAQ. The CDR3 spells CASSRDPGSPYEQYF. Here the CDR3 DNA reads TGTGCCAGCAGCCGGGACCCCGGGAGCCCCTACGAGCAGTACTTC.

This clone was detected once. The J gene is TRBJ2-5, the V gene TRBV10-3, with D hard to call. From germline, CDR1 is ENHRY and CDR2 SYGVKD. The CDR3 is made up of 13 amino acids. V lost 6 bases to trimming and J lost 5 bases, with 13 bases between them. CDR3 sequence reads: CAISPPDSETQYF. CDR3 sequence (DNA): TGTGCCATCAGCCCACCAGATTCGGAGACCCAGTACTTC.

This chain joins TRBV30 and TRBJ2-5; D is unresolved. This CDR3 contains 16 residues. Germline CDR1 is GTSNPN and CDR2 is SVGIG (reference sequence). Trimming stripped 2 bases from V and 2 bases from J, with 18 bases between. The CDR3 loop is CAWSSSPRVVQETQYF. The CDR3 DNA reads TGTGCCTGGAGTTCCTCCCCTCGGGTCGTACAAGAGACCCAGTACTTC.

This clone has only a few counts. The chain links TRBV15 to TRBJ1-6; D remains unclear. Germline lookup yields CDR1 LNHNV and CDR2 YYDKDF (reference sequence). The CDR3 consists of 15 residues. The V gene lost 0 bases and the J gene lost 3 bases, with 6 bases spanning the gap. The CDR3 protein is CATSRDWLYNSPLHF. The CDR3 DNA reads TGTGCCACCAGCAGAGACTGGCTCTATAATTCACCCCTCCACTTT.